This T cell receptor (beta chain) originates from a study of blood T cell repertoires in COVID-19. Study-level information: Researchers got acute and convalescent COVID-19 samples from the United States, Italy and Spain. The cDNA or gDNA used as material had been derived from T cells, B-cell-depleted T cells, or PBMCs.

This CDR3 contains 15 residues. J gave up 4 bases and V 0 bases, and 5 bases lay outside the gene matches. Germline CDR1 and CDR2: MNHEY and SMNVEV (reference sequence). Methods used by the authors: Nucleated cell counts were estimated from reference gene primer amplification. Clones were read by immunoSEQ multiplex PCR, and TCRdb kept only the in-frame ones, dropping some. That table supplies the V and J calls and clone size; D and trimming were determined from the DNA. Of 160,000 or so clones in the sample, approximately 90% were seen once. The rearrangement uses TRBV27 and TRBJ2-7, with 8 bases matching TRBD1. Material: peripheral blood. This clonotype was sampled from a woman in her fifties or sixties who had recovered from COVID-19. CDR3 region: CASSLSGQARYEQYF. Here the CDR3 DNA reads TGTGCCAGCAGTTTATCGGGACAGGCTCGATACGAGCAGTACTTC.